This T cell receptor beta chain was sequenced during a study of blood T cell repertoires in COVID-19. Study context: COVID-19 samples, acute and convalescent, were from the United States, Italy and Spain. PBMCs, B-cell-depleted T cells, or T cells provided the cDNA or gDNA that made up the material.

In the original processing: By means of reference gene primer amplification, nucleated cell counts were estimated. Profiled with immunoSEQ multiplex PCR; TCRdb holds only in-frame clones, not every one. Clone size and V and J calls were adopted from that table, with D and trimming inferred from the DNA. The data show some 96,000 clones, with less than 90% seen just once and approximately 7.3% held by the top ten. This clone appeared once. Germline V gives CDR1 MGHDK, CDR2 SYGVNS. Trimming took off 7 bases at V and 5 bases at J, with 11 bases between the two ends. This CDR3 is built from 12 residues. The sequencing input was peripheral blood. The sequence was obtained from a man younger than 45 in a cohort sampled during active COVID-19. The chain couples TRBV25-1 to TRBJ1-2, with D possibly TRBD1 on 5 matching bases. The CDR3 loop reads CASMEGKYGYTF. The CDR3 DNA follows: TGTGCCAGCATGGAGGGGAAGTATGGCTACACCTTC.